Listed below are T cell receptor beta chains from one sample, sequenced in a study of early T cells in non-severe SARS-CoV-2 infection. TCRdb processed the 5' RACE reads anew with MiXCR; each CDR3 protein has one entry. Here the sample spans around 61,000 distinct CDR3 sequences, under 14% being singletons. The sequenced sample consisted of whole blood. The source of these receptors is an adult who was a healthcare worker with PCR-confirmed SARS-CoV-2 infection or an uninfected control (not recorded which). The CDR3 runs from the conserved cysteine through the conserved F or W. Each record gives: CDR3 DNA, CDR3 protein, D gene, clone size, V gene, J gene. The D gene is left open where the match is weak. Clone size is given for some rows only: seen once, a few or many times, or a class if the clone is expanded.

DNA: TGTGCCAGCAGCCGACCCCGGACTAGCGGGGGGTACGAGCAGTACTTC
CDR3: CASSRPRTSGGYEQYF
D: TRBD2
size: many
V: TRBV6-1
J: TRBJ2-7

DNA: TGTGCCAGCAGCTTAACGACGGCTAGCGGGGCTGGCGAGCAGTACTTC
CDR3: CASSLTTASGAGEQYF
D: TRBD2
size: NA
V: TRBV7-3
J: TRBJ2-7

DNA: TGCAGTGCTACCGCCGAGATGGGGACCGGGGAGCTGTTTTTT
CDR3: CSATAEMGTGELFF
D: NA
size: NA
V: TRBV20-1
J: TRBJ2-2

DNA: TGTGCCAGCATGCAGTCGCCCGGGGAGCTGTTTTTT
CDR3: CASMQSPGELFF
D: NA
size: few
V: TRBV2
J: TRBJ2-2

DNA: TGTGCCAGCAGCTTGGTCTTTCTCGGCCCCAGATGGGTCTTC
CDR3: CASSLVFLGPRWVF
D: NA
size: NA
V: TRBV5-5
J: TRBJ2-1

DNA: TGCGCCAGCAGCCCAAGTGGGTCAGGGGCCGGGGAGCTGTTTTTT
CDR3: CASSPSGSGAGELFF
D: NA
size: many
V: TRBV4-1
J: TRBJ2-2

DNA: TGTGCCAGCAGCTTAGAGGACAGAAAAGCTTTCTTT
CDR3: CASSLEDRKAFF
D: NA
size: NA
V: TRBV7-9
J: TRBJ1-1

DNA: TGTGCCACCTACATGGGCCTTCCTAGGTGGGGCTACACCTTC
CDR3: CATYMGLPRWGYTF
D: NA
size: NA
V: TRBV6-5
J: TRBJ1-2

DNA: TGTGCCAGCAGCGTAGTACGCGAGAACACTGAAGCTTTCTTT
CDR3: CASSVVRENTEAFF
D: NA
size: NA
V: TRBV9
J: TRBJ1-1

DNA: TGTGCCAGCTTACTAGCCCAAGATACGCAGTATTTT
CDR3: CASLLAQDTQYF
D: NA
size: NA
V: TRBV11-2
J: TRBJ2-3

DNA: TGTGCCAGCAGCACCGGGACTAGCGGGGGGCGTTACGAGCAGTACTTC
CDR3: CASSTGTSGGRYEQYF
D: TRBD2
size: NA
V: TRBV7-2
J: TRBJ2-7

DNA: TGTGCCAGCAGTTACCCCATGGACAGGGGCGGTATGAACACTGAAGCTTTCTTT
CDR3: CASSYPMDRGGMNTEAFF
D: TRBD1
size: many
V: TRBV6-2/TRBV6-3
J: TRBJ1-1

DNA: TGTGCCAGCAGCTTAGCTGAAGGGGATACGCAGTATTTT
CDR3: CASSLAEGDTQYF
D: NA
size: medium-sized
V: TRBV7-8
J: TRBJ2-3

DNA: TGCGCCAGCAGCCAAGAGGCCCCAGGGGGCGGACTAGCCTCAGATACGCAGTATTTT
CDR3: CASSQEAPGGGLASDTQYF
D: NA
size: NA
V: TRBV4-3
J: TRBJ2-3

DNA: TGTGCCAGCGGTAGACAGATCCTAGACTACGAGCAGTACTTC
CDR3: CASGRQILDYEQYF
D: NA
size: few
V: TRBV11-2
J: TRBJ2-7

DNA: TGTGCCTGGACGGTAGGGACTGAAGCTTTCTTT
CDR3: CAWTVGTEAFF
D: NA
size: NA
V: TRBV30
J: TRBJ1-1

DNA: TGTGCCAGCAGCTTAGTACTGAACACTGAAGCTTTCTTT
CDR3: CASSLVLNTEAFF
D: NA
size: NA
V: TRBV7-8
J: TRBJ1-1

DNA: TGTGCCAGCAGCACGCGGGGGACAGGGACTGAAGCTTTCTTT
CDR3: CASSTRGTGTEAFF
D: TRBD1
size: few
V: TRBV7-9
J: TRBJ1-1